This T cell receptor (beta chain) came from a study of prognosis after radiotherapy for stage I lung cancer. This clonotype was observed at least ten times. Germline is not matched at one junction end, which may reflect a read error. By two-round multiplex PCR, the TCR beta CDR3 was amplified from genomic DNA. Primers targeting each individual TRBV and TRBJ gene were applied in first-round PCR. TCRdb called the multiplex PCR reads again in MiXCR, with one record for every CDR3 protein. This sample has 50,000 or so distinct CDR3 sequences, with over 30% found just once. Germline V gene lookup returns CDR1 SGHTS and CDR2 YDEGEE. The CDR3 has 13 residues.

This sample comprised PBMCs, obtained before or after stereotactic body radiation therapy (not recorded which). The gene calls are TRBV5-8 and TRBJ2-5; possible D gene TRBD2, 5 bases. The clonotype was recovered from a donor aged 50 or older with non-small cell lung cancer. The CDR3 loop is CASSLEGSRALSF. The CDR3 region has the DNA TGTGCCAGCAGCTTGGAAGGGTCGAGGGCCTTAAGCTTC.